One and the same sample provided the 14 T cell receptor beta chains below, sequenced in a study of OX40 agonist ivuxolimab in advanced cancers. Assay: immunoSEQ multiplex PCR; the TCRdb copy retains only in-frame clones and omits some. The repertoire holds 50,000 to 55,000 clones, with about 80% as singletons. Sequencing used CD4+ or CD8+ T cells sorted from blood, obtained in a trial of the OX40 agonist ivuxolimab. Source of these receptors: an adult with an advanced solid tumor such as melanoma, head and neck, liver or kidney cancer.

This clone was counted a few times. The chain links TRBV2 to TRBJ2-3; 10 positions match TRBD2. Trimming at V came to 5 bases and at J to 2 bases, leaving 4 bases not matched to a gene. CDR1 and CDR2 (germline): SNHLY, FYNNEI. The length of the CDR3 is 15 residues. CDR3 coding DNA: TGTGCCAGCAGTTCTCTAGCGGGAGCCACAGATACGCAGTATTTT. Translating it yields CASSSLAGATDTQYF.

CDR3 nucleotide sequence: TGTGCCAGCAGCCCTAGGGGGACAGTCCAAGAGACCCAGTACTTC. Translating it yields CASSPRGTVQETQYF. The chain recombines TRBV28 with TRBJ2-5; TRBD1 agrees at 7 bases. This CDR3 is 15 amino acids long. With V trimmed by 6 bases and J by 1 base, 8 bases remained unmatched. Germline lookup yields CDR1 MDHEN and CDR2 SYDVKM.

V is TRBV5-6 and J is TRBJ2-7; D is unresolved. Germline V gene sequence: CDR1 SGHDT, CDR2 YYEEEE. The CDR3 runs 14 residues. Trimming pared 0 bases from V and 3 bases from J, leaving 10 bases between. In DNA form, the CDR3 reads TGTGCCAGCAGCTTGGTCAGCCTAATCTACGAGCAGTACTTC. Translation gives CASSLVSLIYEQYF.

CDR3 amino acids: CASSEGRVNEKLFF. The CDR3 region has the DNA TGTGCCAGCAGTGAAGGGAGAGTGAATGAAAAACTGTTTTTT. V usage is TRBV25-1 and J usage is TRBJ1-4, with D unresolved. Germline-derived CDR1 and CDR2 are MGHDK and SYGVNS. This CDR3 has 14 amino acids. V was trimmed by 2 bases and J by 5 bases, leaving 9 bases between them.

The V gene is TRBV6-4, the J gene TRBJ2-5; D unclear. Per germline, CDR1 MRHNA and CDR2 SNTAGT. The CDR3 has 13 amino acids. Deletions cut 4 bases from V and 1 base from J, with 7 bases between. CDR3 amino acids: CASSVSIQETQYF. CDR3 nucleotides: TGTGCCAGCAGTGTAAGCATCCAAGAGACCCAGTACTTC.

By share, this clone ranks as medium-sized. The rearrangement uses TRBV27 and TRBJ2-7; D is unresolved. The germline V gene has CDR1 MNHEY and CDR2 SMNVEV (reference sequence). V was trimmed by 4 bases and J by 0 bases, leaving 19 bases between them. The CDR3 spans 17 residues. The CDR3 coding sequence is TGTGCCAGCAGTTATTCCCTAACGGGCCCTAGCTCCTACGAGCAGTACTTC. Its protein product is CASSYSLTGPSSYEQYF.

The V call is TRBV6-5, the J call TRBJ2-7; 7 bases agree with TRBD1. V lost 8 bases, J lost 4 bases, and 11 bases stayed unmatched. Germline loops: CDR1 MNHEY, CDR2 SVGAGI. CDR3 length: 14 amino acids. The CDR3 sequence is CASSRTGLSYEQYF. CDR3 DNA sequence: TGTGCCAGCTCGAGGACAGGTCTTAGTTACGAGCAGTACTTC.

The J gene is TRBJ2-2, the V gene TRBV5-1, with unresolved D. The V gene's germline CDR1 is SGHRS and CDR2 YFSETQ. The V and J ends lost 0 bases and 0 bases respectively, with 6 bases between them. The CDR3 extends over 15 amino acids. The CDR3 sequence: CASSLGHTNTGELFF. The DNA for the CDR3 is TGCGCCAGCAGCTTGGGACACACGAACACCGGGGAGCTGTTTTTT.

The chain combines TRBV18 with TRBJ1-6; possible D gene TRBD1, 6 bases. CDR3 size: 13 residues. Germline CDR1 reads KGHSH; CDR2 reads LQKENI. The V end was cut by 6 bases, the J end by 12 bases, with 15 bases between. CDR3 protein: CASSPGAALPLHF. The CDR3 nucleotides read TGTGCCAGCTCCCCGGGGGCGGCTCTACCCCTCCACTTT.

This clone was detected only a few times. The rearrangement joins TRBV21-1 to TRBJ1-2; TRBD1 is taken as the D call from the table, unchecked against the DNA. TRBV21-1 is a documented pseudogene. This CDR3 has 17 amino acids. The CDR3 bases are TGTGCCAGCAGTGCCGGGACAGGGAAGAGGACTAGCTATGGCTACACCTTC. The encoded protein is CASSAGTGKRTSYGYTF.

The chain recombines TRBV23-1 with TRBJ1-5; tentative D call: TRBD1 (5 bases). TRBV23-1 is placed among ORFs of uncertain function. This CDR3 has 13 amino acids. Trimming shortened V by 3 bases and J by 9 bases, and 12 bases separated the two germline ends. CDR3 amino acids: CASSHPHRRPQHF. The CDR3 coding sequence is TGCGCCAGCAGTCACCCCCACAGGAGGCCCCAGCATTTT.

About this clone itself: The CDR3 does not end in the conserved phenylalanine or tryptophan, so this is likely a read error. The chain is built from TRBV28 and TRBJ1-3; a possible D gene is TRBD1 (6 bases). Germline CDR1 reads MDHEN; CDR2 reads SYDVKM. The CDR3 runs to 12 residues. The CDR3 loop is CAGAGDENTIYS. For the CDR3, the DNA is TGTGCTGGGGCAGGGGATGAAAACACCATATATTCT.

The gene calls are TRBV7-6 and TRBJ2-2; 7 nucleotides match TRBD1. Germline trimming cut 1 base from V and 3 bases from J; bases unmatched to any gene: 2. The CDR3 has 15 residues. In germline, CDR1 is SGHVS, CDR2 FNYEAQ. Here the CDR3 reads CASSLVGTDTGELFF. The CDR3 region has the DNA TGTGCCAGCAGCTTAGTAGGGACAGACACCGGGGAGCTGTTTTTT.

The J gene is TRBJ2-6, the V gene TRBV19, with 8 bases lining up with TRBD1. The ends lost 6 bases at V and 0 bases at J; junction bases unmatched: 7. This CDR3 comprises 17 residues. CDR1 and CDR2 from the germline V gene are LNHDA and SQIVND (reference sequence). In DNA form, the CDR3 reads TGTGCCAGTAGGCCGACAGGGGCAAGCTCTGGGGCCAACGTCCTGACTTTC. This encodes CASRPTGASSGANVLTF. Variable domain in full (rest from reference TRBV19 and TRBJ2-6): DGGITQSPKYLFRKEGQNVTLSCEQNLNHDAMYWYRQDPGQGLRLIYYSQIVNDFQKGDIAEGYSVSREKKESFPLTVTSAQKNPTAFYLCASRPTGASSGANVLTFGAGSRLTVL.